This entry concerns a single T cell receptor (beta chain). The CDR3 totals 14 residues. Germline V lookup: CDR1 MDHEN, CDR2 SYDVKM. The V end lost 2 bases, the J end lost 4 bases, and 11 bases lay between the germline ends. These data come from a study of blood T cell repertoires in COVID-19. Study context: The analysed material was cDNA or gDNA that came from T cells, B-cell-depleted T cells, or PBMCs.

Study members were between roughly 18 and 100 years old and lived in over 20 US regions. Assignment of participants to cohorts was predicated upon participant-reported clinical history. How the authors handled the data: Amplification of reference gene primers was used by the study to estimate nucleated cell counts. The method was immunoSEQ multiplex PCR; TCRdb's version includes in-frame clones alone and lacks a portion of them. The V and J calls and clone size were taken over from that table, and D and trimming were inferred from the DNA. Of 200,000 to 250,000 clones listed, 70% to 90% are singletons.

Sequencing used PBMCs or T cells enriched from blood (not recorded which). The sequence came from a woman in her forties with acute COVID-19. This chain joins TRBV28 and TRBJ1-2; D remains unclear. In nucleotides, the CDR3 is TGTGCCAGCAGTTTAATGCCCGGGAGCTATGGCTACACCTTC. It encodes CASSLMPGSYGYTF.